These 20 T cell receptor beta chains share one sample of origin, sequenced in a study of T cells in narcolepsy. Assay: immunoSEQ multiplex PCR; the TCRdb copy retains only in-frame clones and omits some. The table includes fewer than 30,000 clones, roughly 80% detected once. The sequencing input was CD45RA- memory CD4+ T cells from PBMCs. Receptor source: a human donor with narcolepsy.

This clone was detected a few times. The chain is built from TRBV6-1 and TRBJ1-2; D is unclear. Trimming removed 2 bases at V and 4 bases at J, with 14 bases between. Germline lookup yields CDR1 MNHNS and CDR2 SASEGT. This CDR3 contains 15 residues. This CDR3 reads CASSEISSGIYGYTF. CDR3 nucleotide sequence: TGTGCCAGCAGTGAAATCTCCAGCGGAATCTATGGCTACACCTTC.

CDR3: CASSRDRGNTEAFF. The CDR3, as DNA: TGTGCCAGCTCACGGGACAGGGGGAACACTGAAGCTTTCTTT. The chain uses TRBV18 and TRBJ1-1; 10 nucleotides line up with TRBD1. Per germline, CDR1 KGHSH and CDR2 LQKENI. Losses at the gene ends were 4 bases for V and 1 base for J; bases not matched to a gene: 0. This CDR3 contains 14 residues.

This clone was counted a single time. This chain links TRBV30 with TRBJ1-3, with D unclear. Germline V gene data show CDR1 as GTSNPN and CDR2 as SVGIG (reference sequence). The CDR3 sequence is 15 residues long. Trimming took off 3 bases at V and 0 bases at J, with 12 bases between the two ends. CDR3 DNA sequence: TGTGCCTGGAGAGACCTGCTCCTCTCTGGAAACACCATATATTTT. Protein: CAWRDLLLSGNTIYF.

As to this clone: At one of its ends the junction is not consistent with the germline gene, which may arise from a read error. The rearrangement joins TRBV11-2 to TRBJ2-7; 7 bases are shared with TRBD2. The CDR3 extends over 12 amino acids. Germline CDR1 reads SGHAT; CDR2 reads FQNNGV. CDR3 nucleotide sequence: TGTGCCAGCAGCTTAGTCCGGACTAGTCTCAACTTC. As protein: CASSLVRTSLNF.

The CDR3 DNA reads TGTGCCAGTAGTACTTTCCCAGGACAGCTTTCACCCCTCCACTTT. Residues: CASSTFPGQLSPLHF. This chain links TRBV19 with TRBJ1-6; the D gene is possibly TRBD1 (6 bases). The CDR3 sequence is 15 residues long. Deletions cut 4 bases from V and 9 bases from J, with 16 bases between. Per germline, CDR1 LNHDA and CDR2 SQIVND (reference sequence).

The chain carries TRBV27 and TRBJ1-6, with a tentative D call TRBD1 (6 bases). The germline CDR1 and CDR2 sequences are MNHEY and SMNVEV (reference sequence). Trimming left V 3 bases short and J 0 bases short, with 18 bases between. The CDR3 runs 19 residues. Here the CDR3 reads CASSLGRQAGGSYNSPLHF. The DNA of the CDR3 is TGTGCCAGCAGTTTGGGAAGACAGGCCGGGGGCTCCTATAATTCACCCCTCCACTTT.

The genes are TRBV29-1 and TRBJ2-7; unclear D gene. Trimming removed 4 bases from V and 3 bases from J, with 22 bases in between. CDR3 length: 16 amino acids. Per germline, CDR1 SQVTM and CDR2 ANQGSEA. In nucleotides, the CDR3 is TGCAGCGTTGTACGTCCATTTACCAGCGATCTCTACGAGCAGTACTTC. It codes for CSVVRPFTSDLYEQYF.

This chain connects TRBV18 to TRBJ2-3; 11 bases agree with TRBD2. Germline CDR1 and CDR2: KGHSH and LQKENI. The trim removed 2 bases at V and 3 bases at J, leaving 1 base unmatched. CDR3 length equals 15 residues. The CDR3 here is CASSPTSGRTDTQYF. CDR3 bases: TGTGCCAGCTCACCAACTAGCGGGAGAACAGATACGCAGTATTTT.

The V and J genes are TRBV5-1 and TRBJ2-1; 8 nucleotides match TRBD2. Looked up from germline, CDR1 is SGHRS and CDR2 is YFSETQ. V shed 4 bases and J 0 bases; nucleotides not matched to a gene: 9. The CDR3 spans 17 residues. The CDR3 DNA follows: TGCGCCAGCAGCCCGGGGTCTAGCGGGTCCTCCTACAATGAGCAGTTCTTC. Protein sequence: CASSPGSSGSSYNEQFF.

The chain recombines TRBV5-4 with TRBJ2-7; no definite D call. V was pared by 1 base and J by 0 bases, with 8 bases between. Germline CDR1 SGHNT, CDR2 YYREEE (reference sequence). CDR3 length equals 14 residues. The CDR3 is CASSLPTSSYEQYF. DNA of the CDR3: TGTGCCAGCAGCTTGCCAACGAGCTCCTACGAGCAGTACTTC. The entire variable domain, with the rest obtained from reference TRBV5-4 and TRBJ2-7, is as follows: ETGVTQSPTHLIKTRGQQVTLRCSSQSGHNTVSWYQQALGQGPQFIFQYYREEENGRGNFPPRFSGLQFPNYSSELNVNALELDDSALYLCASSLPTSSYEQYFGPGTRLTVT.

V is TRBV6-1 and J is TRBJ2-7; D possibly corresponds to TRBD1 (5 bases). Trimming cost V 0 bases and J 4 bases, with 16 bases left between them. This CDR3 is 16 amino acids long. Germline V gene data show CDR1 as MNHNS and CDR2 as SASEGT. The CDR3 coding sequence is TGTGCCAGCAGTGAAGCCACGGGCAGGGAAAGGTACGAGCAGTACTTC. Translated, it gives CASSEATGRERYEQYF.

The chain carries TRBV7-2 and TRBJ2-7; 8 nucleotides match TRBD1. The CDR3 consists of 15 residues. Germline CDR1 is SGHTA and CDR2 is FQGNSA. The ends lost 2 bases at V and 5 bases at J; junction bases unmatched: 8. The CDR3 nucleotides read TGTGCCAGCAGCTTATCCGGACAGGGTAACGACGAGCAGTACTTC. Residues: CASSLSGQGNDEQYF.

The rearrangement uses TRBV29-1 and TRBJ1-5, with D perhaps TRBD1 (6 bases). V was shortened by 7 bases and J by 1 base, with 14 bases between the two germline ends. The CDR3 extends over 14 amino acids. Germline values: CDR1 SQVTM, CDR2 ANQGSEA. The CDR3: CSAKGGGSNQPQHF. The CDR3 coding sequence is TGCAGCGCTAAGGGAGGGGGGAGCAATCAGCCCCAGCATTTT.

The chain uses TRBV11-3 and TRBJ1-3, with D unresolved. V lost 4 bases, J lost 8 bases, and 9 bases lay in between. Per germline, CDR1 SGHNT and CDR2 YENEEA. This CDR3 is built from 12 residues. In DNA form, the CDR3 reads TGTGCCAGCAGCTCCGGCGCATACACCATATATTTT. Translation gives CASSSGAYTIYF.

The V call is TRBV4-3, the J call TRBJ1-5, with 8 bases fitting TRBD1. V lost 2 bases to trimming and J lost 2 bases; unmatched junction nucleotides: 5. The CDR3 consists of 16 residues. Germline assignment: CDR1 LGHNA and CDR2 YSLEER. The CDR3 region is CASSQRTGMGNQPQHF. The CDR3 bases are TGCGCCAGCAGCCAAAGGACAGGGATGGGCAATCAGCCCCAGCATTTT.

Concerning this clone itself: Additional DNA sequences in this sample encode the identical CDR3. The chain carries TRBV10-3 and TRBJ2-5; D gene unclear. V was shortened by 3 bases and J by 2 bases, with 4 bases between the two germline ends. The CDR3 totals 12 residues. CDR1 and CDR2 from the germline V gene are ENHRY and SYGVKD. CDR3 region: CAISDPQETQYF. For the CDR3, the DNA is TGTGCCATCAGTGACCCACAAGAGACCCAGTACTTC.

The V call is TRBV9, the J call TRBJ1-3; possible D gene TRBD1, 5 bases. The V gene's germline CDR1 is SGDLS and CDR2 YYNGEE. Trimming removed 0 bases at V and 4 bases at J, with 14 bases between. The CDR3 sequence is 16 residues long. CDR3 protein: CASSVGGAAFGNTIYF. For the CDR3, the DNA is TGTGCCAGCAGCGTAGGAGGGGCAGCGTTCGGAAACACCATATATTTT.

The chain employs TRBV19 and TRBJ1-5; TRBD1 is a possible D gene (6 bases). Germline assignment: CDR1 LNHDA and CDR2 SQIVND (reference sequence). The CDR3 totals 17 residues. V gave up 7 bases and J gave up 2 bases, with 21 bases separating them. The CDR3 region is CASTPGGGTVGNQPQHF. The CDR3 bases are TGTGCCAGTACCCCAGGTGGGGGCACTGTAGGCAATCAGCCCCAGCATTTT.

The chain couples TRBV5-1 to TRBJ1-2, with D perhaps TRBD1 (6 bases). This CDR3 comprises 13 residues. V lost 6 bases and J lost 4, with 13 bases in between. In germline, CDR1 is SGHRS, CDR2 YFSETQ. The CDR3 DNA reads TGCGCCAGCACCCCGACAGGCGGCTATGGCTACACCTTC. Protein sequence: CASTPTGGYGYTF.

The rearrangement joins TRBV27 to TRBJ2-1, with D possibly matching TRBD1 (6 bases). The CDR3 has 13 residues. Trimming cost V 7 bases and J 8 bases, with 15 bases left between them. Germline assignment: CDR1 MNHEY and CDR2 SMNVEV (reference sequence). The CDR3: CASTPHGGDEQFF. The CDR3 DNA follows: TGTGCCAGCACCCCCCATGGGGGCGATGAGCAGTTCTTC.